A selection of T cell receptor beta chains follows, all from one sample in a study of T cell responses to AZD1222 COVID-19 vaccine. Sequencing used immunoSEQ multiplex PCR; TCRdb keeps in-frame clones, though not all of them. Here the sample spans about 150,000 clones, around nine tenths being singletons. Sequencing used peripheral blood, obtained on day 0 of AZD1222 vaccination. The receptors derive from an adult in good health. The CDR3 runs from the conserved cysteine through the conserved F or W. Fields, in order: V gene, J gene, D gene, CDR3 protein, CDR3 DNA. The D gene is left open where the match is weak.

TRBV9	TRBJ2-7	TRBD1	CASSVGQGRDYEQYF	TGTGCCAGCAGCGTAGGACAGGGAAGAGACTACGAGCAGTACTTC
TRBV2	TRBJ2-6	NA	CASSESRGFGVLTF	TGTGCCAGCAGTGAATCGAGGGGGTTTGGGGTCCTGACTTTC
TRBV5-4	TRBJ1-2	NA	CASSLPSGRVSGYTF	TGTGCCAGCAGCTTGCCATCAGGGAGGGTTAGTGGCTACACCTTC
TRBV27	TRBJ2-7	NA	CASSLQQTGTYEQYF	TGTGCCAGCAGTCTACAACAGACGGGGACCTACGAGCAGTACTTC
TRBV19	TRBJ2-7	TRBD2	CASSPGDSGGYYEQYF	TGTGCCAGTAGTCCGGGGGATAGCGGGGGATACTACGAGCAGTACTTC
TRBV25-1	TRBJ1-1	NA	CASSVGGTSEAFF	TGTGCCAGCAGTGTTGGGGGGACAAGTGAAGCTTTCTTT
TRBV5-8	TRBJ2-1	TRBD1	CASSQGAEARWEQFF	TGTGCCAGCAGCCAGGGGGCGGAAGCTCGGTGGGAGCAGTTCTTC
TRBV7-9	TRBJ1-1	NA	CASSLAAQSNTEAFF	TGTGCCAGCAGCTTAGCGGCGCAGTCGAACACTGAAGCTTTCTTT
TRBV20-1	TRBJ2-7	NA	CSASPVGSSSIYEQYF	TGCAGTGCTAGTCCGGTGGGGTCCTCTTCGATCTACGAGCAGTACTTC
TRBV6-5	TRBJ1-2	TRBD1	CASTPGQGYGYTF	TGTGCCAGCACCCCGGGACAGGGTTATGGCTACACCTTC
TRBV28	TRBJ2-7	NA	CASSLRQGLYEQYF	TGTGCCAGCAGTTTAAGGCAGGGACTCTACGAGCAGTACTTC
TRBV7-8	TRBJ1-5	NA	CASSLQAGISNQPQHF	TGTGCCAGCAGCTTACAGGCCGGGATTAGCAATCAGCCCCAGCATTTT
TRBV30	TRBJ1-6	TRBD1	CAWNKPTGLNSPLHF	TGTGCCTGGAACAAACCGACAGGGTTGAATTCACCCCTCCACTTT
TRBV27	TRBJ1-1	TRBD1	CASRLLPGQGNTEAFF	TGTGCCAGCAGGCTACTCCCGGGACAGGGGAACACTGAAGCTTTCTTT